A selection of T cell receptor beta chains follows, all from one sample in a study of tumor and adjacent non-tumor tissue in lung cancer. TCRdb re-called the multiplex PCR reads through MiXCR, storing one row per CDR3 protein. The sample carries approximately 76,000 distinct CDR3 sequences, 65% to 75% recorded once. Sequenced material: lung tumor tissue. The receptors stem from an older woman with non-small cell lung cancer. Each CDR3 is given with its conserved first and last residue.

v_call	j_call	cdr3_aa
TRBV5-4	TRBJ2-4	CASSLGRGSGQTLAKNIQYF
TRBV10-3	TRBJ2-2	CAISADPDTGELFF
TRBV29-1	TRBJ2-3	CSVGRGGDMQYF
TRBV10-1	TRBJ2-1	CASSHSGNEQFF
TRBV28	TRBJ2-5	CASRRALVTVSTQYF
TRBV7-2	TRBJ2-7	CASSLAARGNEQYF
TRBV6-2/TRBV6-3	TRBJ2-5	CASRPTGQGAGKTQYF
TRBV12-3/TRBV12-4	TRBJ1-2	CASSPGQRDYTF
TRBV14	TRBJ2-1	CTSRTSGSYNEQFF
TRBV11-2	TRBJ1-1	CASSSHALGLQREAFF
TRBV5-1	TRBJ2-1	CASRSRLGGGDEQFF
TRBV6-1	TRBJ2-7	CARSLAGGNYEQYF
TRBV29-1	TRBJ2-7	CSVTPLRGSSYEQYF
TRBV6-5	TRBJ1-5	CASSYLGEGLQHF
TRBV20-1	TRBJ2-4	CYAPRGGRAKNIQYF
TRBV29-1	TRBJ2-3	CSVAQEVLDAQYF
TRBV29-1	TRBJ2-5	CSVMERLAETQYF
TRBV11-1	TRBJ2-1	CASSLDGQGHNEQFF
TRBV30	TRBJ1-2	CAWTPFYSVDYGYTF
TRBV6-6	TRBJ2-7	CASTTYLGNSGTSVYEQYF
TRBV5-6	TRBJ2-7	CANTTGSFYEQYF
TRBV20-1	TRBJ1-6	CSARDEGGGNSSLHF
TRBV29-1	TRBJ2-2	CSVDRGTVRAGELFF
TRBV4-1	TRBJ2-3	CASRASGSTDTQYF
TRBV11-2	TRBJ1-6	CASSFSRHNYNSPLHF
TRBV28	TRBJ2-5	CASRGQQEAQYF
TRBV7-8	TRBJ1-1	CASSFQGETEAFF
TRBV12-3/TRBV12-4	TRBJ1-1	CASSLAGKIGAEAFF
TRBV12-3/TRBV12-4	TRBJ2-2	CASREGAGGGSTWELLF
TRBV11-3	TRBJ2-2	CASSLKGYGWANTGELLF
TRBV30	TRBJ2-3	CAWSLDASTDTQYF
TRBV20-1	TRBJ2-1	CSARDPNTRQFF
TRBV28	TRBJ1-5	CASKRSNRPQHF
TRBV29-1	TRBJ1-1	CSVGERQGNIEAFF
TRBV28	TRBJ2-2	CASTQGRNTVKLFF
TRBV20-1	TRBJ2-5	CSAVARGTETQYF
TRBV5-1	TRBJ2-3	CASSRTPDTQYF
TRBV20-1	TRBJ2-7	CSADRPGSHEQYF
TRBV6-2/TRBV6-3	TRBJ1-2	CASSDPDGTGHPPF
TRBV6-6	TRBJ1-2	CAGNRTAVGYTF
TRBV29-1	TRBJ2-7	CSVAEVSYEQYF